This is a list of T cell receptor beta chains from one sample in a study of blood T cell repertoires in COVID-19. Some clones are missing from TCRdb's copy, which holds only in-frame ones; the method was immunoSEQ multiplex PCR. Among fewer than 250,000 clones listed, about 90% were seen once. Material for sequencing was peripheral blood. The source of these receptors is a woman aged 55-69 years with acute or convalescent COVID-19. Each CDR3 is given with its conserved first and last residue. The D gene is left open where the match is weak.

D	J	V	CDR3	DNA
TRBD1	TRBJ1-1	TRBV10-1	CASSATLTGDAEAFF	TGCGCCAGCAGTGCGACCCTGACAGGGGACGCTGAAGCTTTCTTT
TRBD2	TRBJ2-5	TRBV5-8	CASSRQRTSGGNQETQYF	TGTGCCAGCAGCAGACAGAGGACTAGCGGGGGGAACCAAGAGACCCAGTACTTC
TRBD1	TRBJ1-1	TRBV7-3	CASSGPGQETEAFF	TGTGCCAGCAGCGGACCGGGACAGGAAACTGAAGCTTTCTTT
.	TRBJ1-2	TRBV29-1	CSVPGPHGYTF	TGCAGCGTTCCAGGGCCTCATGGCTACACCTTC
.	TRBJ1-2	TRBV29-1	CSVEHGFYTF	TGCAGCGTTGAGCACGGGTTCTACACCTTC
TRBD1	TRBJ2-3	TRBV11-3	CASSLWGQGAGDTQYF	TGTGCCAGCAGCTTATGGGGACAGGGGGCAGGAGATACGCAGTATTTT
.	TRBJ2-7	TRBV27	CASSPGGGHSYEQYF	TGTGCCAGCAGTCCTGGGGGGGGACACTCCTACGAGCAGTACTTC
.	TRBJ2-2	TRBV28	CASSSYPRLSNTGELFF	TGTGCCAGCAGTTCCTATCCGCGGCTTTCAAACACCGGGGAGCTGTTTTTT
TRBD1	TRBJ1-4	TRBV27	CASSTSTGNEKLFF	TGTGCCAGCAGTACATCGACAGGGAATGAAAAACTGTTTTTT
TRBD1	TRBJ2-7	TRBV3-1/TRBV3-2	CASSRSTGHGYEQYF	TGTGCCAGCAGCCGATCGACAGGGCATGGGTACGAGCAGTACTTC
TRBD2	TRBJ2-3	TRBV19	CGTGTSGVTDTQYF	TGTGGGACCGGGACTAGCGGCGTCACAGATACGCAGTATTTT
.	TRBJ1-1	TRBV2	CASRGGEARMNTEAFF	TGTGCCAGCAGAGGAGGGGAGGCACGCATGAACACTGAAGCTTTCTTT